Listed below are T cell receptor beta chains from one sample, sequenced in a study of cytomegalovirus exposure and HLA in healthy donors. The data were produced by immunoSEQ multiplex PCR, yet TCRdb's version contains in-frame clones alone and is incomplete. The listing records tens of thousands of clones. The sample comprised PBMCs. The receptors come from a young man in good health and CMV-seropositive. CDR3s include the opening cysteine and the closing phenylalanine or tryptophan. D genes are given only for firm matches. The listing skips clone size in some rows; elsewhere it reads once, few, many or a size class.

clone_size,v_call,j_call,d_call,cdr3_aa,cdr3_nt
.,TRBV19,TRBJ2-7,TRBD1,CASSPRQGASFHEQYF,TGTGCCAGTAGTCCACGCCAGGGGGCAAGTTTCCACGAGCAGTACTTC
.,TRBV27,TRBJ2-5,.,CASSFYGETQYF,TGTGCCAGCAGTTTTTACGGGGAGACCCAGTACTTC
.,TRBV27,TRBJ2-7,.,CASSLEAGLSYEQYF,TGTGCCAGCAGTCTCGAAGCGGGCCTCTCCTACGAGCAGTACTTC
.,TRBV9,TRBJ1-5,.,CASSPSGTHNQPQHF,TGTGCCAGCAGCCCATCCGGGACTCACAATCAGCCCCAGCATTTT
.,TRBV5-1,TRBJ2-1,TRBD2,CASSLASGGAENEQFF,TGCGCCAGCAGCTTGGCTAGCGGGGGGGCGGAAAATGAGCAGTTCTTC
.,TRBV25-1,TRBJ2-7,.,CASSETNFWDEQYF,TGTGCCAGCAGTGAAACTAATTTTTGGGACGAGCAGTACTTC
.,TRBV6-5,TRBJ2-2,.,CASTGGGLGELFF,TGTGCCAGCACCGGTGGGGGGTTGGGGGAGCTGTTTTTT
.,TRBV6-5,TRBJ2-7,.,CAGSYSGAYEQYF,TGTGCCGGCAGTTACTCGGGGGCATACGAGCAGTACTTC
.,TRBV30,TRBJ2-6,TRBD1,CAWSVQGISGANVLTF,TGTGCCTGGAGTGTACAGGGGATCTCTGGGGCCAACGTCCTGACTTTC
.,TRBV19,TRBJ1-5,.,CASSSLGVGQPQHF,TGTGCCAGTAGTAGCCTGGGAGTGGGTCAGCCCCAGCATTTT
.,TRBV6-1,TRBJ2-7,TRBD1,CASSEGGLGQANAYEQYF,TGTGCCAGCAGTGAAGGGGGCCTAGGACAGGCTAACGCCTACGAGCAGTACTTC
.,TRBV19,TRBJ1-5,.,CASSIGQSSNQPQHF,TGTGCCAGTAGTATAGGACAGTCCAGCAATCAGCCCCAGCATTTT
.,TRBV7-6,TRBJ2-2,.,CASTPYSNTGELFF,TGTGCCAGCACCCCGTACTCGAACACCGGGGAGCTGTTTTTT
medium-sized,TRBV14,TRBJ1-4,.,CASSPRNRMLFF,TGTGCCAGCAGCCCAAGGAACAGGATGCTGTTTTTT
.,TRBV7-8,TRBJ2-2,.,CASSPTPARGFLNTGELFF,TGTGCCAGCAGCCCTACCCCCGCCCGGGGGTTCCTGAACACCGGGGAGCTGTTTTTT
.,TRBV5-4,TRBJ2-7,TRBD2,CASSLAGGAHLYEQYF,TGTGCCAGCAGCTTGGCCGGGGGGGCGCATCTCTACGAGCAGTACTTC
.,TRBV5-1,TRBJ2-1,.,CASSWGGLTEGKYNEQFF,TGCGCCAGCAGCTGGGGGGGCCTAACCGAAGGAAAATACAATGAGCAGTTCTTC
.,TRBV6-1,TRBJ2-2,.,CASSEKPTSTGELFF,TGTGCCAGCAGTGAGAAGCCAACTAGCACCGGGGAGCTGTTTTTT
.,TRBV29-1,TRBJ2-3,.,CSVDSLSTDTQYF,TGCAGCGTCGACAGCCTTAGCACAGATACGCAGTATTTT
.,TRBV11-2,TRBJ2-7,.,CASSLNRYEAQYF,TGTGCCAGCAGCTTAAATAGATATGAGGCCCAGTACTTC
.,TRBV7-8,TRBJ1-1,.,CASSFGNTEAFF,TGTGCCAGCAGCTTCGGGAACACTGAAGCTTTCTTT
.,TRBV14,TRBJ1-1,TRBD1,CASSPTGAGGEAFF,TGTGCCAGCAGCCCGACAGGGGCCGGAGGTGAAGCTTTCTTT
.,TRBV6-1,TRBJ2-3,.,CASSVQGSTDTQYF,TGTGCCAGCAGTGTTCAGGGTAGTACAGATACGCAGTATTTT
.,TRBV10-3,TRBJ1-1,.,CAIRGDNLNTEAFF,TGTGCCATCAGGGGGGACAACTTGAACACTGAAGCTTTCTTT
.,TRBV6-1,TRBJ2-7,.,CASSESQGRSREQYF,TGTGCCAGCAGTGAAAGCCAGGGAAGGAGTCGGGAGCAGTACTTC
.,TRBV14,TRBJ1-4,.,CASSPLGRADNEKLFF,TGTGCCAGCAGCCCACTTGGGAGGGCGGATAATGAAAAACTGTTTTTT
.,TRBV4-2,TRBJ1-5,TRBD1,CASSQGWTGSNQPQHF,TGTGCCAGCAGCCAAGGGTGGACAGGGAGCAATCAGCCCCAGCATTTT
.,TRBV9,TRBJ2-1,TRBD1,CASSDPTGVNEQFF,TGTGCCAGCAGCGACCCTACAGGGGTAAATGAGCAGTTCTTC
.,TRBV6-6,TRBJ1-4,TRBD1,CASTPGQGWGEKLFF,TGTGCCAGCACCCCAGGACAGGGCTGGGGTGAAAAACTGTTTTTT
.,TRBV10-3,TRBJ1-1,.,CAISDPRFLNTEAFF,TGTGCCATCAGTGATCCCAGGTTCTTGAACACTGAAGCTTTCTTT
.,TRBV7-9,TRBJ2-3,TRBD2,CASSFVLAGSTDTQYF,TGTGCCAGCAGCTTCGTGCTAGCGGGAAGCACAGATACGCAGTATTTT
.,TRBV4-1,TRBJ1-2,TRBD1,CASSPRQGDYGYTF,TGCGCCAGCAGCCCTCGACAGGGTGACTATGGCTACACCTTC
.,TRBV4-2,TRBJ1-1,.,CASSLLPEATEDFF,TGTGCCAGCAGCCTATTACCTGAAGCTACCGAAGATTTCTTT
.,TRBV6-5,TRBJ1-1,TRBD1,CASSIDRANTEAFF,TGTGCCAGCAGTATCGACAGGGCTAACACTGAAGCTTTCTTT
.,TRBV5-1,TRBJ2-2,.,CASSPGLLNTGELFF,TGCGCCAGCTCCCCGGGACTTTTGAACACCGGGGAGCTGTTTTTT
.,TRBV29-1,TRBJ2-3,TRBD2,CSVELAGGPDTQYF,TGCAGCGTTGAGCTAGCGGGAGGGCCGGATACGCAGTATTTT
.,TRBV5-4,TRBJ1-1,.,CASSLGGVHTEAFF,TGTGCCAGCAGCTTGGGGGGGGTCCACACTGAAGCTTTCTTT
.,TRBV6-5,TRBJ2-2,.,CASSYSLTGELFF,TGTGCCAGCAGTTACTCTCTCACCGGGGAGCTGTTTTTT
.,TRBV11-3,TRBJ1-3,.,CASSLEPGQRDTIYF,TGTGCCAGCAGCTTAGAACCGGGTCAACGGGACACCATATATTTT
.,TRBV18,TRBJ1-2,.,CASSPQGTAFYGYTF,TGTGCCAGCTCACCCCAGGGGACGGCCTTCTATGGCTACACCTTC
.,TRBV7-6,TRBJ2-7,.,CAIGGEYEQYF,TGTGCCATAGGGGGAGAGTACGAGCAGTACTTC
.,TRBV5-1,TRBJ1-2,.,CASSSEVSGDGYTF,TGCGCCAGCAGCTCCGAGGTGTCAGGGGATGGCTACACCTTC
.,TRBV10-1,TRBJ1-1,.,CASSATTVNTEAFF,TGCGCCAGCAGTGCCACGACTGTGAACACTGAAGCTTTCTTT
.,TRBV5-4,TRBJ1-6,.,CASRSSLGDFYNSPLHF,TGTGCCAGCAGGAGTAGCCTAGGGGATTTCTATAATTCACCCCTCCACTTT